This is a list of T cell receptor beta chains from one sample in a study of blood T cell repertoires in COVID-19. TCRdb's copy holds only in-frame clones and misses some; the assay was immunoSEQ multiplex PCR. The sample has roughly 140,000 clones; 80% to 90% are singletons. Sequenced material: peripheral blood. These receptors all come from a woman aged 60-70 years with COVID-19, enrolled during active disease. The CDR3 runs from the conserved cysteine through the conserved F or W. D genes are given only for firm matches. Only part of the rows carry a size: once, few, many, or a class if the clone is expanded.

len | j_gene | d_gene | v_gene | abundance | CDR3nt | CDR3aa
15 | TRBJ2-7 | NA | TRBV7-8 | NA | TGTGCCAGCAGCTTGACAGTGGCAGGCCTTGGCGAGCAGTACTTC | CASSLTVAGLGEQYF
13 | TRBJ2-7 | NA | TRBV5-1 | NA | TGCGCCAGCAGCCACGGGGGAGGCTACGAGCAGTACTTC | CASSHGGGYEQYF
16 | TRBJ1-4 | NA | TRBV3-1/TRBV3-2 | NA | TGTGCCAGCAGCCAGAATACGAGGGGGTTGAATGAAAAACTGTTTTTT | CASSQNTRGLNEKLFF
16 | TRBJ1-1 | NA | TRBV3-1/TRBV3-2 | NA | TGTGCCAGCAGCCAAGCAGGGGTTCCTTTGAACACTGAAGCTTTCTTT | CASSQAGVPLNTEAFF
11 | TRBJ2-3 | NA | TRBV20-1 | NA | TGCAGTGCTAGAGATCTAGGTACGCAGTATTTT | CSARDLGTQYF
13 | TRBJ2-1 | NA | TRBV6-5 | NA | TGTGCCAGCAGCGGCGAGGCCCACAATGAGCAGTTCTTC | CASSGEAHNEQFF
15 | TRBJ2-7 | NA | TRBV27 | NA | TGTGCCAGCAGTTACGGTTCAGGGAAGCGACACGAGCAGTACTTC | CASSYGSGKRHEQYF
11 | TRBJ1-1 | TRBD1 | TRBV6-5 | NA | TGTGCCAGCAGTTATTCAGGGGGAGCTTTCTTT | CASSYSGGAFF
14 | TRBJ1-1 | NA | TRBV10-3 | NA | TGTGCCATCAGTGGAGCCCTAGGGGACACTGAAGCTTTCTTT | CAISGALGDTEAFF
15 | TRBJ2-2 | NA | TRBV9 | NA | TGTGCCAGCAGCGGGACCGACAGGAACACCGGGGAGCTGTTTTTT | CASSGTDRNTGELFF
17 | TRBJ2-6 | NA | TRBV18 | once | TGTGCCAGCTCACCGTCGGACACATTCTCTGGGGCCAACGTCCTGACTTTC | CASSPSDTFSGANVLTF